The rows below give T cell receptor beta chains drawn from one sample of a study of blood T cell repertoires in COVID-19. The assay was immunoSEQ multiplex PCR, and TCRdb's table has in-frame clones only and misses some. Of under 250,000 clones in the sample, approximately 86% were seen once. Input material: peripheral blood. The receptor set was obtained from a woman in her 70s with active or convalescent COVID-19. Each CDR3 is given with its conserved first and last residue. The order of the fields is V gene, J gene, CDR3 protein.

V gene: TRBV2; J gene: TRBJ2-3; CDR3 protein: CASRKMRGGSDTQYF
V gene: TRBV12-3/TRBV12-4; J gene: TRBJ1-2; CDR3 protein: CASTDWGQGSYTF
V gene: TRBV14; J gene: TRBJ2-3; CDR3 protein: CASSQGSGPRFSDTQYF
V gene: TRBV6-5; J gene: TRBJ1-1; CDR3 protein: CASRKTGGTEAFF
V gene: TRBV29-1; J gene: TRBJ2-5; CDR3 protein: CSVAWARETQYF
V gene: TRBV5-8; J gene: TRBJ1-1; CDR3 protein: CASSLESGESMNTEAFF
V gene: TRBV2; J gene: TRBJ1-2; CDR3 protein: CARGEGGYTF
V gene: TRBV7-8; J gene: TRBJ1-1; CDR3 protein: CASSLGVDTEAFF
V gene: TRBV19; J gene: TRBJ2-1; CDR3 protein: CASSIRNEQFF
V gene: TRBV20-1; J gene: TRBJ2-3; CDR3 protein: CSANFADTQYF
V gene: TRBV3-1/TRBV3-2; J gene: TRBJ1-4; CDR3 protein: CASSQGESNCF
V gene: TRBV6-5; J gene: TRBJ1-2; CDR3 protein: CASSTLWGGGYGYTF
V gene: TRBV20-1; J gene: TRBJ2-3; CDR3 protein: CSARTYTQYF
V gene: TRBV5-1; J gene: TRBJ1-1; CDR3 protein: CASRLSGQGTTEAFF
V gene: TRBV4-1; J gene: TRBJ1-4; CDR3 protein: CASSQVRTGANEKLFF
V gene: TRBV23-1; J gene: TRBJ2-3; CDR3 protein: CASTPGHGSVGQYF
V gene: TRBV7-2; J gene: TRBJ2-7; CDR3 protein: CASSPTSGGSPGQYF
V gene: TRBV11-3; J gene: TRBJ2-1; CDR3 protein: CASSPFRGYNEQFF
V gene: TRBV6-5; J gene: TRBJ2-5; CDR3 protein: CASSLSVRETQYF
V gene: TRBV6-6; J gene: TRBJ1-6; CDR3 protein: CASGTGGSPLHF
V gene: TRBV5-1; J gene: TRBJ2-7; CDR3 protein: CASSYTTGGYEQYF
V gene: TRBV2; J gene: TRBJ1-1; CDR3 protein: CASMTANTEAFF
V gene: TRBV6-5; J gene: TRBJ1-1; CDR3 protein: CASSWGVFEAFF
V gene: TRBV4-3; J gene: TRBJ1-1; CDR3 protein: CASGKTGVNTEAFF
V gene: TRBV2; J gene: TRBJ2-1; CDR3 protein: CASSPGQRTEQFF
V gene: TRBV7-2; J gene: TRBJ2-5; CDR3 protein: CASSLGSSGGQETQYF
V gene: TRBV12-5; J gene: TRBJ1-1; CDR3 protein: CASGLVGRSVEAFF
V gene: TRBV18; J gene: TRBJ1-2; CDR3 protein: CASSPDRAGGYTF
V gene: TRBV10-3; J gene: TRBJ1-1; CDR3 protein: CAISVGGGDTEAFF
V gene: TRBV4-3; J gene: TRBJ1-3; CDR3 protein: CASSQDMRASGNTIYF
V gene: TRBV11-2; J gene: TRBJ1-6; CDR3 protein: CASSWTGDNSPLHF
V gene: TRBV11-3; J gene: TRBJ1-3; CDR3 protein: CASSRWAQWAQSGNTIYF
V gene: TRBV10-1; J gene: TRBJ2-1; CDR3 protein: CASRSYNEQFF
V gene: TRBV6-2/TRBV6-3; J gene: TRBJ1-2; CDR3 protein: CASSQNREYGYTF
V gene: TRBV13; J gene: TRBJ2-5; CDR3 protein: CASSPADRGMKTQYF
V gene: TRBV4-1; J gene: TRBJ1-1; CDR3 protein: CASSQNRNTEAFF
V gene: TRBV3-1/TRBV3-2; J gene: TRBJ2-7; CDR3 protein: CASSQGTGREQYF
V gene: TRBV19; J gene: TRBJ1-5; CDR3 protein: CASSRTPPGQGANRGNQPQHF
V gene: TRBV7-9; J gene: TRBJ2-5; CDR3 protein: CASSSSGGRQETQYF
V gene: TRBV19; J gene: TRBJ2-2; CDR3 protein: CASMGAAANTGELFF
V gene: TRBV5-6; J gene: TRBJ2-3; CDR3 protein: CASSFGTGADTQYF
V gene: TRBV5-1; J gene: TRBJ1-5; CDR3 protein: CASSSEGSQPQHF
V gene: TRBV7-2; J gene: TRBJ2-1; CDR3 protein: CASSSRRGRGYNNEQFF
V gene: TRBV7-9; J gene: TRBJ2-3; CDR3 protein: CASSTGEAGVDTQYF
V gene: TRBV6-5; J gene: TRBJ1-4; CDR3 protein: CASSSRGGDEKLFF
V gene: TRBV27; J gene: TRBJ1-6; CDR3 protein: CASSFPGNYSPLHF
V gene: TRBV5-1; J gene: TRBJ1-2; CDR3 protein: CASGGGRGLGYTF
V gene: TRBV7-2; J gene: TRBJ1-6; CDR3 protein: CASRDRASSPLHF
V gene: TRBV9; J gene: TRBJ2-7; CDR3 protein: CASSNMTGDEQYF
V gene: TRBV6-5; J gene: TRBJ1-5; CDR3 protein: CASSYSRNYQPQHF
V gene: TRBV12-5; J gene: TRBJ1-5; CDR3 protein: CASGLGLAGAGVQPQHF
V gene: TRBV5-1; J gene: TRBJ2-6; CDR3 protein: CASSLATAGANVLTF
V gene: TRBV3-1/TRBV3-2; J gene: TRBJ1-3; CDR3 protein: CASSLLPGRGNTIYF
V gene: TRBV19; J gene: TRBJ1-2; CDR3 protein: CASSFRGAGYGYTF
V gene: TRBV5-1; J gene: TRBJ2-5; CDR3 protein: CASSSQGGKETQYF
V gene: TRBV24-1; J gene: TRBJ2-7; CDR3 protein: CATSDPGQGNYEQYF
V gene: TRBV5-6; J gene: TRBJ2-5; CDR3 protein: CASSQDRGGETQYF
V gene: TRBV5-5; J gene: TRBJ1-5; CDR3 protein: CASSLGGQFVSPQHF
V gene: TRBV11-2; J gene: TRBJ1-5; CDR3 protein: CASSSGAGNQPQHF
V gene: TRBV4-1; J gene: TRBJ1-6; CDR3 protein: CASSQTPGQASPLHF